The T cell receptor (beta chain) described here comes from a study of blood T cell repertoires in COVID-19. The wider study: The study drew acute and convalescent COVID-19 samples from the United States, Italy and Spain.

This CDR3 is 13 amino acids long. V gave up 1 base and J gave up 5 bases, with 8 bases separating them. Individuals aged roughly 18 to 95 years were recruited from 24 US areas. In the original processing: Nucleated cell number was recorded as an estimate derived from reference gene primer amplification. Generated by immunoSEQ multiplex PCR, the TCRdb table keeps only in-frame clones and is missing some. Clonal size and the V and J genes are those of that table, whereas D and trimming came from the DNA. This sample has about 260,000 clones; over 80% occur once, and the top ten carry over 0.85%. This receptor was taken from a man aged 50 to 60 who had been exposed to COVID-19. The chain is built from TRBV12-3 or TRBV12-4 and TRBJ1-1; no definite D call. The sample taken for sequencing was PBMCs or T cells enriched from blood (not recorded which). The CDR3 region is CASSLVAGTEAFF. Here the CDR3 DNA reads TGTGCCAGCAGTTTAGTTGCAGGAACTGAAGCTTTCTTT.